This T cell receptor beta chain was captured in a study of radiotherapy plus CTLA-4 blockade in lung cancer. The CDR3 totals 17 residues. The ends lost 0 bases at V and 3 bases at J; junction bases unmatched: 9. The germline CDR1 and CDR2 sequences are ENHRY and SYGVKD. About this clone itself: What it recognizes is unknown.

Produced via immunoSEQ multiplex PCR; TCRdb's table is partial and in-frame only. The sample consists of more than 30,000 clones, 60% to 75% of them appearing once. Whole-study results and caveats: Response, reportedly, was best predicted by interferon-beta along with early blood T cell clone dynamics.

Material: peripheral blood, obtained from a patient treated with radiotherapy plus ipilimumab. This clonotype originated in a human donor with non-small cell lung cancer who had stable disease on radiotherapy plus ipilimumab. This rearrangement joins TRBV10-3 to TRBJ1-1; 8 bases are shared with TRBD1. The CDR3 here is CAISESMGRGLDTEAFF. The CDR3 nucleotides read TGTGCCATCAGTGAGTCGATGGGCAGGGGGCTGGACACTGAAGCTTTCTTT.